These 23 T cell receptor beta chains were sequenced from one sample in a study of cytomegalovirus exposure and HLA in healthy donors. Primers included in the PCR were 60 Vbeta and 13 Jbeta primers. The protocol was immunoSEQ multiplex PCR, while the TCRdb copy is restricted to in-frame clones and leaves out a portion. The sample carries over 100,000 clones, 65% to 80% recorded once. Sequencing was carried out using PBMCs. These TCRs come from a man aged 35 to 55 in good health and CMV-seropositive.

The rearrangement uses TRBV5-4 and TRBJ2-1; 8 nucleotides align to TRBD1. The CDR3 totals 16 residues. The J segment lost 8 bases and the V segment lost 1 base, leaving 11 bases of the junction unmatched. Germline V gene data show CDR1 as SGHNT and CDR2 as YYREEE (reference sequence). The CDR3 sequence is CASSLFSGGGLDEQFF. The CDR3 nucleotides read TGTGCCAGCAGCTTGTTTTCAGGGGGCGGCTTGGATGAGCAGTTCTTC.

The rearrangement uses TRBV5-6 and TRBJ2-2; D is ambiguous. The CDR3 consists of 15 residues. CDR1 and CDR2 (germline): SGHDT, YYEEEE. Trimming shortened V by 0 bases and J by 4 bases, and 10 bases separated the two germline ends. This chain's CDR3 is CASSLVGRSTGELFF. The CDR3 bases are TGTGCCAGCAGCTTGGTGGGCAGGTCCACCGGGGAGCTGTTTTTT.

The sample holds a few counts of this clone. The V gene is TRBV2, the J gene TRBJ1-4, with D perhaps TRBD1 (5 bases). The CDR3 is 13 amino acids. Trimming pared 4 bases from V and 2 bases from J, leaving 5 bases between. Germline CDR1 is SNHLY and CDR2 is FYNNEI. This chain's CDR3 is CASSGQTNEKLFF. The CDR3 coding sequence is TGTGCCAGCAGTGGACAGACTAATGAAAAACTGTTTTTT.

In this sample, this clone turned up a few times. One junction end disagrees with the germline gene, perhaps due to a read error. Other nucleotide sequences from this sample produce the same CDR3. The chain is built from TRBV13 and TRBJ1-5, with 9 bases that match TRBD1. Germline values: CDR1 PRHDT, CDR2 FYEKMQ (reference sequence). There are 18 residues in the CDR3. The CDR3 spells CASSLGDRVSNSNQPQHF. CDR3 DNA sequence: TGTGCCAGCAGTTTAGGGGACAGGGTCTCAAATAGCAATCAGCCCCAGCATTTT.

The gene calls are TRBV15 and TRBJ2-2; a weak D match, TRBD1 (7 bases). There are 15 residues in the CDR3. The germline gives CDR1 LNHNV, CDR2 YYDKDF (reference sequence). Trimming took 1 base from V and 4 from J, leaving 10 bases between them. The CDR3 reads CATSRAGGTTGELFF. DNA of the CDR3: TGTGCCACCAGCAGAGCAGGGGGGACCACCGGGGAGCTGTTTTTT.

This clone was counted a few times. The chain joins TRBV7-6 to TRBJ2-7; 12 bases are a match to TRBD2. V lost 2 bases to trimming and J lost 0 bases; unmatched junction nucleotides: 8. CDR3 length equals 18 residues. CDR1 and CDR2 from the germline V gene are SGHVS and FNYEAQ. This CDR3 reads CASSLLLAGGPTSYEQYF. In DNA form, the CDR3 reads TGTGCCAGCAGCTTACTACTAGCGGGGGGCCCGACCTCCTACGAGCAGTACTTC.

This clone was detected only a few times. The CDR3 bases are TGCGCCAGCAGCCAAGTCCCTAACACAGATACGCAGTATTTT. As protein: CASSQVPNTDTQYF. The chain couples TRBV4-1 to TRBJ2-3; unclear D gene. V was pared by 1 base and J by 2 bases, with 7 bases between. Germline assignment: CDR1 MGHRA and CDR2 YSYEKL. The CDR3 loop spans 14 amino acids.

This clone came up once. This chain links TRBV5-1 with TRBJ2-1, with a possible D match to TRBD1 (8 bases). The CDR3 is made up of 13 amino acids. Germline V gene data show CDR1 as SGHRS and CDR2 as YFSETQ. The V end was cut by 3 bases, the J end by 10 bases, with 14 bases between. DNA for the CDR3: TGCGCCAGCAGCTCGACAGGGGAGGGCGAGCAGTTCTTC. It encodes CASSSTGEGEQFF.

This clone was detected a few times. This chain links TRBV7-2 with TRBJ1-2; 7 bases map to TRBD1. The CDR3 covers 14 residues. The germline gives CDR1 SGHTA, CDR2 FQGNSA. Trimming at V came to 5 bases and at J to 5 bases, leaving 8 bases not matched to a gene. This chain's CDR3 is CASSGATGFYGYTF. CDR3 coding DNA: TGTGCCAGCAGCGGGGCGACAGGGTTTTATGGCTACACCTTC. Together with reference TRBV7-2 and TRBJ1-2, the CDR3 gives the full variable domain: GAGVSQSPSNKVTEKGKDVELRCDPISGHTALYWYRQSLGQGLEFLIYFQGNSAPDKSGLPSDRFSAERTGGSVSTLTIQRTQQEDSAVYLCASSGATGFYGYTFGSGTRLTVV.

The chain combines TRBV5-1 with TRBJ2-2; 7 bases align to TRBD1. V trimming: 3 bases; J trimming: 6 bases; junction bases outside the gene matches: 14. There are 17 residues in the CDR3. Looked up from germline, CDR1 is SGHRS and CDR2 is YFSETQ. CDR3 nucleotide sequence: TGCGCCAGCAGCTCGGGGACAGCAGAGGGGAAAGCCGGGGAGCTGTTTTTT. Residues: CASSSGTAEGKAGELFF.

This chain links TRBV27 with TRBJ1-5; maybe TRBD1 (5 bases). Germline V CDR1 and CDR2: MNHEY, SMNVEV (reference sequence). This CDR3 spans 14 amino acids. V gave up 8 bases and J gave up 5 bases, with 16 bases separating them. The DNA of the CDR3 is TGTGCCAGCGGACCTTGGGGGGGGGATCAGCCCCAGCATTTT. Translating gives CASGPWGGDQPQHF.

The chain is built from TRBV28 and TRBJ2-4, with a weak D call TRBD2 (6 bases). The CDR3 spans 15 residues. Germline V CDR1 and CDR2: MDHEN, SYDVKM. Between the trimmed V and J ends, which lost 10 bases and 0 bases, there was a span of 16 bases. The CDR3 coding sequence is TGTGCCATCGGGGGATTCCCAAAAGCCAAAAACATTCAGTACTTC. Translation: CAIGGFPKAKNIQYF.

The gene calls are TRBV6-1 and TRBJ1-4, with TRBD1 matching 9 bases. Germline assignment: CDR1 MNHNS and CDR2 SASEGT. The trim removed 6 bases at V and 3 bases at J, leaving 5 bases unmatched. The CDR3 is made up of 15 amino acids. CDR3 bases: TGTGCCAGCAGAGTACAGGGGGCGGCTAATGAAAAACTGTTTTTT. This codes for CASRVQGAANEKLFF.

The chain carries TRBV15 and TRBJ1-2, with 8 nucleotides matching TRBD1. J lost 6 bases, V lost 3 bases, and 0 bases had no gene match. This CDR3 spans 12 amino acids. Germline assignment: CDR1 LNHNV and CDR2 YYDKDF (reference sequence). CDR3: CATSRGQDGYTF. The CDR3 DNA reads as TGTGCCACCAGCAGGGGACAGGATGGCTACACCTTC.

V usage is TRBV18 and J usage is TRBJ1-3; no clear D gene. The germline gives CDR1 KGHSH, CDR2 LQKENI. The CDR3 is 15 residues long. Trimming took 2 bases from V and 0 from J, leaving 8 bases between them. The CDR3 sequence is CASSPMGSSGNTIYF. As DNA, the CDR3 is TGTGCCAGCTCACCAATGGGGAGCTCTGGAAACACCATATATTTT.

The count of this clone is one. The V call is TRBV4-1, the J call TRBJ1-4; 9 bases are shared with TRBD1. The CDR3 contains 18 residues. The germline V gene has CDR1 MGHRA and CDR2 YSYEKL. J gave up 8 bases and V 2 bases, and 15 bases lay outside the gene matches. The CDR3 is CASSQNLVQGAFTEKLFF. CDR3 DNA: TGCGCCAGCAGCCAAAACCTCGTACAGGGGGCTTTCACGGAAAAACTGTTTTTT.

This chain uses TRBV4-3 with TRBJ1-1; TRBD1 is a possible D gene (5 bases). In germline, CDR1 is LGHNA, CDR2 YSLEER. Trimming stripped 1 base from V and 2 bases from J, with 14 bases between. This CDR3 spans 16 amino acids. The CDR3 sequence is CASSQGLGDRNTEAFF. CDR3 in DNA: TGCGCCAGCAGCCAAGGGTTAGGGGATCGAAACACTGAAGCTTTCTTT.

The genes are TRBV20-1 and TRBJ1-2; D is uncertain. The CDR3 extends over 11 amino acids. With 2 bases removed from V and 11 bases from J, the gap between germline ends came to 12 bases. Germline V gene sequence: CDR1 DFQATT, CDR2 SNEGSKA (reference sequence). The CDR3 nucleotides read TGCAGTGCTAGATCTTCAGGCCGGTACACCTTC. This sequence encodes CSARSSGRYTF.

This clone was recorded once. The gene calls are TRBV18 and TRBJ1-2; D is unresolved. Deletions cut 2 bases from V and 7 bases from J, with 17 bases between. Germline V gene data show CDR1 as KGHSH and CDR2 as LQKENI. The length of the CDR3 is 15 residues. CDR3 residues: CASSPGENRLIGYTF. Here the CDR3 DNA reads TGTGCCAGCTCACCAGGAGAGAATCGTCTTATTGGCTACACCTTC.

V and J are TRBV2 and TRBJ2-7; 8 nucleotides match TRBD2. Per germline, CDR1 SNHLY and CDR2 FYNNEI. CDR3 size: 14 residues. After removal of 7 bases from V and 1 base from J, the junction contained 6 bases not matched to a gene. This CDR3 is CASTDGGESYEQYF. The CDR3 DNA follows: TGTGCCAGCACCGACGGGGGGGAATCCTACGAGCAGTACTTC.

The J gene is TRBJ2-6, the V gene TRBV14; TRBD1 might be the D (6 bases). The CDR3 is 19 amino acids. Germline V lookup: CDR1 SGHDN, CDR2 FVKESK. V was cut by 0 bases and J by 0 bases, with 15 bases left in between. The CDR3 sequence is CASSQESPGAYSGANVLTF. CDR3 bases: TGTGCCAGCAGCCAAGAAAGCCCAGGGGCATACTCTGGGGCCAACGTCCTGACTTTC. The variable domain in full, completed from reference TRBV14 and TRBJ2-6, reads EAGVTQFPSHSVIEKGQTVTLRCDPISGHDNLYWYRRVMGKEIKFLLHFVKESKQDESGMPNNRFLAERTGGTYSTLKVQPAELEDSGVYFCASSQESPGAYSGANVLTFGAGSRLTVL.

This chain joins TRBV28 and TRBJ2-1; D possibly corresponds to TRBD2 (6 bases). Germline CDR1 is MDHEN and CDR2 is SYDVKM. The ends were cut back, 5 bases at V and 1 base at J, with 12 bases in the middle. The CDR3 length is 15 residues. The CDR3 is CASSVGRISYNEQFF. The CDR3 DNA is TGTGCCAGCAGTGTTGGGAGGATATCCTACAATGAGCAGTTCTTC.

The V gene is TRBV28, the J gene TRBJ1-2; 7 nucleotides agree with TRBD1. The CDR3 spans 13 residues. After removal of 5 bases from V and 6 bases from J, the junction contained 6 bases not matched to a gene. CDR1 and CDR2 from the germline V gene are MDHEN and SYDVKM. The CDR3 DNA is TGTGCCAGCAGTAATAATAGGGGGCATGGCTACACCTTC. Translation: CASSNNRGHGYTF.